The 22 T cell receptor beta chains listed next were all sequenced from one sample in a study of blood T cell repertoires in COVID-19. The table came from immunoSEQ multiplex PCR; TCRdb's copy has only in-frame clones and leaves some out. The data show approximately 300,000 clones, more than 90% seen once. The sample comprised PBMCs or T cells enriched from blood (not recorded which). The receptors stem from a woman under 40 who had recovered from COVID-19.

The rearrangement uses TRBV10-3 and TRBJ1-1; 8 bases fit TRBD1. The CDR3 totals 13 residues. Losses at the gene ends were 6 bases for V and 3 bases for J; bases not matched to a gene: 3. CDR1 and CDR2 from the germline V gene are ENHRY and SYGVKD. The CDR3 coding sequence is TGTGCCATCAGGGACAGGGCGGACACTGAAGCTTTCTTT. Its protein is CAIRDRADTEAFF.

The chain employs TRBV28 and TRBJ2-7, with 11 bases aligning to TRBD1. Trimming at V came to 5 bases and at J to 2 bases, leaving 14 bases not matched to a gene. This CDR3 spans 18 amino acids. Germline V gene lookup returns CDR1 MDHEN and CDR2 SYDVKM. This chain's CDR3 is CASSPYRTGGAFPYEQYF. CDR3 nucleotide sequence: TGTGCCAGCAGTCCCTACCGGACAGGGGGCGCATTCCCCTACGAGCAGTACTTC. The full variable domain, rest sourced from reference TRBV28 and TRBJ2-7, is DVKVTQSSRYLVKRTGEKVFLECVQDMDHENMFWYRQDPGLGLRLIYFSYDVKMKEKGDIPEGYSVSREKKERFSLILESASTNQTSMYLCASSPYRTGGAFPYEQYFGPGTRLTVT.

There are a few counts of this clone. The chain is built from TRBV6-2 or TRBV6-3 and TRBJ1-5; D is perhaps TRBD1 (5 bases). V lost 2 bases and J 4 bases, leaving 9 bases between the germline ends. CDR1 MNHEY and CDR2 SVGEGT come from the germline V gene. CDR3 length: 14 residues. CDR3: CASSYSGGNQPQHF. As DNA, the CDR3 is TGTGCCAGCAGTTACAGTGGGGGGAATCAGCCCCAGCATTTT.

This chain uses TRBV24-1 with TRBJ2-1; possible D gene TRBD2, 5 bases. Germline V gene data show CDR1 as KGHDR and CDR2 as SFDVKD. The CDR3 is 16 residues long. V gave up 0 bases and J gave up 3 bases, with 11 bases separating them. The CDR3 region has the DNA TGTGCCACCAGTGATTTGGGGCTCAGCGGCTACAATGAGCAGTTCTTC. This codes for CATSDLGLSGYNEQFF.

The rearrangement links TRBV5-1 to TRBJ2-1; unclear D gene. The germline gives CDR1 SGHRS, CDR2 YFSETQ. V was cut by 0 bases and J by 8 bases, with 18 bases left in between. The CDR3 runs to 16 residues. CDR3 sequence reads: CASSLAAALVVDEQFF. As DNA, the CDR3 is TGCGCCAGCAGCTTGGCGGCGGCTCTGGTTGTCGATGAGCAGTTCTTC.

The J gene is TRBJ1-1, the V gene TRBV14, with 9 bases fitting TRBD1. The CDR3 is made up of 19 amino acids. CDR1 SGHDN and CDR2 FVKESK come from the germline V gene. V shed 1 base, J shed 4 bases, and the junction held 16 bases outside the gene matches. The CDR3 here is CASSQVLGTGPILGTEAFF. CDR3 nucleotides: TGTGCCAGCAGCCAAGTCCTGGGGACAGGGCCCATCTTGGGCACTGAAGCTTTCTTT.

The chain has TRBV19 and TRBJ1-4, with 10 bases aligning to TRBD1. The CDR3 sequence is 15 residues long. CDR1 is LNHDA, CDR2 SQIVND, per germline (reference sequence). The junction had 6 bases not matched to a gene; V was cut back by 4 bases and J by 7 bases. CDR3 residues: CASSNPGTGAEKLFF. CDR3 nucleotides: TGTGCCAGTAGTAACCCCGGGACAGGGGCTGAAAAACTGTTTTTT. Full variable domain (missing parts from reference TRBV19 and TRBJ1-4): DGGITQSPKYLFRKEGQNVTLSCEQNLNHDAMYWYRQDPGQGLRLIYYSQIVNDFQKGDIAEGYSVSREKKESFPLTVTSAQKNPTAFYLCASSNPGTGAEKLFFGSGTQLSVL.

The chain links TRBV19 to TRBJ2-1; 12 bases agree with TRBD2. Germline-derived CDR1 and CDR2 are LNHDA and SQIVND (reference sequence). V was clipped by 5 bases and J by 7 bases; unmatched bases: 6. CDR3 length: 15 residues. CDR3 in DNA: TGTGCCAGTAGTGTGGGACTAGCGGGTCTTAATGAGCAGTTCTTC. It is translated as CASSVGLAGLNEQFF.

This chain joins TRBV5-4 and TRBJ1-4, with D tentatively TRBD1 (5 bases). Trimming shortened V by 9 bases and J by 1 base, and 13 bases separated the two germline ends. The CDR3 extends over 14 amino acids. The germline V gene has CDR1 SGHNT and CDR2 YYREEE (reference sequence). This CDR3 reads CATGRGGTNEKLFF. In DNA, the CDR3 is TGTGCCACCGGCCGCGGGGGAACTAATGAAAAACTGTTTTTT.

The V call is TRBV6-5, the J call TRBJ2-3, with TRBD2 as a possible D gene (5 bases). This CDR3 region has 14 residues. Trimming removed 0 bases from V and 1 base from J, with 5 bases in between. The V gene's germline CDR1 is MNHEY and CDR2 SVGAGI. CDR3: CASSYSEGTDTQYF. The CDR3 region has the DNA TGTGCCAGCAGTTACTCGGAGGGCACAGATACGCAGTATTTT.

The chain couples TRBV11-3 to TRBJ2-5; 8 bases map to TRBD2. This CDR3 region has 13 residues. CDR1 SGHNT and CDR2 YENEEA come from the germline V gene. V was clipped by 8 bases and J by 3 bases; unmatched bases: 5. The CDR3 DNA reads TGTGCCAGCTCCTACGGGGGGGAAGAGACCCAGTACTTC. This gives the protein CASSYGGEETQYF.

J is TRBJ1-4 and V is TRBV5-4, with TRBD1 matching 8 bases. CDR1 and CDR2 from the germline V gene are SGHNT and YYREEE (reference sequence). V was pared by 3 bases and J by 7 bases, with 11 bases of the junction left unmatched. The CDR3 is 16 amino acids. The CDR3 DNA follows: TGTGCCAGCAGCTCGATACCAGGGGGCAGGACTGAAAAACTGTTTTTT. Residues: CASSSIPGGRTEKLFF. The whole variable domain, filled in from reference TRBV5-4 and TRBJ1-4, reads ETGVTQSPTHLIKTRGQQVTLRCSSQSGHNTVSWYQQALGQGPQFIFQYYREEENGRGNFPPRFSGLQFPNYSSELNVNALELDDSALYLCASSSIPGGRTEKLFFGSGTQLSVL.

The chain has TRBV6-5 and TRBJ1-1; the D is unclear. V was clipped by 6 bases and J by 0 bases, with 11 bases between them. Germline CDR1 and CDR2: MNHEY and SVGAGI. This CDR3 is 14 amino acids long. CDR3 loop: CASSPGFMNTEAFF. CDR3 DNA: TGTGCCAGCAGCCCAGGCTTCATGAACACTGAAGCTTTCTTT.

This clone was seen just once. The V call is TRBV4-3, the J call TRBJ2-4, with 9 bases lining up with TRBD2. This CDR3 spans 15 amino acids. V dropped 2 bases and J dropped 7; count of bases not matched to a gene: 6. Germline V gene sequence: CDR1 LGHNA, CDR2 YSLEER. The chain's CDR3 is CASSQTLAGRNIQYF. The CDR3 DNA reads as TGCGCCAGCAGCCAAACGCTAGCGGGGAGGAACATTCAGTACTTC.

This chain connects TRBV28 to TRBJ2-2, with D uncertain. The CDR3 is 13 amino acids. Germline CDR1 reads MDHEN; CDR2 reads SYDVKM. Between the trimmed V and J ends, which lost 7 bases and 1 base, there was a span of 7 bases. The CDR3 is CASTPENTGELFF. The CDR3 nucleotides are TGTGCCAGCACCCCAGAGAACACCGGGGAGCTGTTTTTT.

CDR3 in DNA: TGTGCCAGCAGTTTCATGGAGACCCAGTACTTC. Encoded protein: CASSFMETQYF. The V gene is TRBV28, the J gene TRBJ2-5; D remains unclear. Trimming pared 3 bases from V and 5 bases from J, leaving 4 bases between. The length of the CDR3 is 11 residues. From germline, CDR1 is MDHEN and CDR2 SYDVKM.

The chain joins TRBV21-1 to TRBJ2-7; the D segment call TRBD1 is taken from the table without a DNA check. TRBV21-1 is a known pseudogene. This CDR3 contains 15 residues. CDR3 sequence reads: CASSLPRDTVYEQYF. The CDR3 DNA follows: TGTGCCAGCAGCCTTCCCCGGGACACGGTCTACGAGCAGTACTTC.

The chain uses TRBV29-1 and TRBJ2-2, with D maybe TRBD2 (5 bases). V lost 6 bases and J 8 bases, leaving 22 bases between the germline ends. The length of the CDR3 is 15 residues. Per the germline V gene, CDR1 is SQVTM and CDR2 is ANQGSEA. The DNA of the CDR3 is TGCAGCGTGCGCCGAGAAGGACGGGGAGAGGGGGAGCTGTTTTTT. It is translated as CSVRREGRGEGELFF.

The chain carries TRBV3-1 (or the pseudogene TRBV3-2) and TRBJ2-5; TRBD2 is a possible D gene (6 bases). The V gene lost 1 base and the J gene lost 5 bases, with 17 bases spanning the gap. This CDR3 has 16 amino acids. Germline assignment: CDR1 LGHDT and CDR2 YNNKEL (reference sequence). CDR3 residues: CASSQVKAGRGETQYF. Here the CDR3 DNA reads TGTGCCAGCAGCCAAGTGAAGGCGGGACGAGGGGAGACCCAGTACTTC.

The chain combines TRBV3-1 (or the pseudogene TRBV3-2) with TRBJ2-7; 10 bases are shared with TRBD2. This CDR3 has 18 amino acids. V lost 1 base, J lost 4 bases, and 13 bases stayed unmatched. Germline-derived CDR1 and CDR2 are LGHDT and YNNKEL (reference sequence). The CDR3 spells CASSQVTSGAVWGYEQYF. The CDR3 DNA follows: TGTGCCAGCAGCCAAGTCACTAGCGGGGCCGTTTGGGGATACGAGCAGTACTTC.

The chain recombines TRBV19 with TRBJ1-5, with TRBD1 matching 8 bases. This CDR3 has 17 amino acids. Germline values: CDR1 LNHDA, CDR2 SQIVND (reference sequence). The V gene end was trimmed by 4 bases and the J gene end by 6 bases; junction bases not matched to a gene: 14. DNA of the CDR3: TGTGCCAGTAGTACAAATAAAGGACAGGGTTGGGGTCAGCCCCAGCATTTT. Translation gives CASSTNKGQGWGQPQHF.

For this clone: Mismatch with germline at one junction end may stem from a read error. The V and J genes are TRBV7-7 and TRBJ2-1; tentatively, D is TRBD2 (5 bases). CDR1 and CDR2 from the germline V gene are SSHAT and FNYEAQ (reference sequence). This CDR3 spans 16 amino acids. CDR3 sequence reads: CASSLALSSSYNEQFF. The CDR3 region has the DNA TGTGCTAGCAGCTTAGCGCTAAGTAGCTCCTACAATGAGCAGTTCTTC.